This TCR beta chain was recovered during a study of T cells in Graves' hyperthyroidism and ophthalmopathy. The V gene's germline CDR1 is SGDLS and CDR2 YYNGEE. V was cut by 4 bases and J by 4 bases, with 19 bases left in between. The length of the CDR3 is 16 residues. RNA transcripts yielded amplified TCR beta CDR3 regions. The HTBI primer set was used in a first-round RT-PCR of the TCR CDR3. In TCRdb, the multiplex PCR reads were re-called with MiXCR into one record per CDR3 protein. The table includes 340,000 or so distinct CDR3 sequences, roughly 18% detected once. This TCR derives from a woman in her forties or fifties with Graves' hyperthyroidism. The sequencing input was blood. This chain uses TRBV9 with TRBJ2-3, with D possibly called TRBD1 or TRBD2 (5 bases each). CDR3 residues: CASSPDPGSPPDTQYF. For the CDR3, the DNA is TGTGCCAGCAGCCCAGATCCAGGGAGCCCCCCAGATACGCAGTATTTT.